The 26 T cell receptor beta chains below all came from one sample that was sequenced in a study of cytomegalovirus exposure and HLA in healthy donors. PCR involved 60 Vbeta and 13 Jbeta primers. The protocol was immunoSEQ multiplex PCR, while the TCRdb copy is restricted to in-frame clones and leaves out a portion. The sample comprises about 150,000 clones, roughly 80% of which are singletons, and 5.5% to 8.5% rests with the top ten. Input material: PBMCs. The origin of the receptors is a woman in her forties or fifties in good health and CMV-seropositive.

V and J are TRBV30 and TRBJ2-1; D possibly corresponds to TRBD1 (6 bases). In germline, CDR1 is GTSNPN, CDR2 SVGIG (reference sequence). V was shortened by 3 bases and J by 9 bases, with 9 bases between the two germline ends. The CDR3 contains 11 residues. The CDR3 DNA reads TGTGCCTGGAGCACAGGGACTGAGCAGTTCTTC. Translation: CAWSTGTEQFF.

The chain carries TRBV19 and TRBJ1-5; 10 bases align to TRBD1. The ends lost 5 bases at V and 4 bases at J; junction bases unmatched: 5. The CDR3 has 15 amino acids. Germline loops: CDR1 LNHDA, CDR2 SQIVND (reference sequence). CDR3 DNA sequence: TGTGCCAGTAGTCCCCGGGACAGGGGAAATCAGCCCCAGCATTTT. It translates to CASSPRDRGNQPQHF.

This chain uses TRBV19 with TRBJ1-1; perhaps TRBD1 as D (6 bases). V lost 2 bases and J lost 5, with 12 bases in between. Germline-derived CDR1 and CDR2 are LNHDA and SQIVND (reference sequence). This CDR3 is built from 14 residues. CDR3 DNA: TGTGCCAGTAGTATAAGGGGGTGGGGTACTGAAGCTTTCTTT. Translated, it gives CASSIRGWGTEAFF.

The chain joins TRBV13 to TRBJ2-1; possibly TRBD2 for D (6 bases). The CDR3 runs to 12 residues. The germline V gene encodes CDR1 PRHDT and CDR2 FYEKMQ (reference sequence). Between the trimmed V and J ends, which lost 6 bases and 5 bases, there was a span of 8 bases. This CDR3 reads CASRGLDNEQFF. The CDR3 region has the DNA TGTGCCAGCAGGGGACTGGACAATGAGCAGTTCTTC.

The rearrangement joins TRBV18 to TRBJ1-3; 7 nucleotides line up with TRBD1. V was clipped by 3 bases and J by 0 bases; unmatched bases: 11. Germline V gene sequence: CDR1 KGHSH, CDR2 LQKENI. The CDR3 runs to 18 residues. The CDR3 region is CASSPRFTGESSGNTIYF. DNA for the CDR3: TGTGCCAGCTCACCTCGATTTACAGGGGAAAGCTCTGGAAACACCATATATTTT.

The chain combines TRBV7-8 with TRBJ2-3; D unresolved. The germline V gene has CDR1 SGHVS and CDR2 FQNEAQ. CDR3 length: 15 residues. With 0 bases removed from V and 3 bases from J, the gap between germline ends came to 10 bases. The CDR3 reads CASSLASRSTDTQYF. CDR3 in DNA: TGTGCCAGCAGCTTAGCGTCGCGGTCAACAGATACGCAGTATTTT.

V is TRBV19 and J is TRBJ1-4; 10 bases are a match to TRBD1. V lost 6 bases to trimming and J lost 7 bases; unmatched junction nucleotides: 5. Germline CDR1 reads LNHDA; CDR2 reads SQIVND (reference sequence). The CDR3 extends over 14 amino acids. For the CDR3, the DNA is TGTGCCAGTAGGAAGACAGGGGGCCTTGAAAAACTGTTTTTT. Its protein is CASRKTGGLEKLFF.

The chain is built from TRBV27 and TRBJ1-5; D gene ambiguous. CDR1 and CDR2 (germline): MNHEY, SMNVEV (reference sequence). Trimming shortened V by 1 base and J by 5 bases, and 6 bases separated the two germline ends. This CDR3 has 13 residues. CDR3 sequence (DNA): TGTGCCAGCAGTTTATTACCAGATCAGCCCCAGCATTTT. As protein: CASSLLPDQPQHF.

The CDR3 is CASSPARGAYNEQFF. The CDR3 coding sequence is TGTGCCAGTAGCCCCGCTCGGGGGGCCTACAATGAGCAGTTCTTC. The gene calls are TRBV19 and TRBJ2-1; 7 bases agree with TRBD2. J lost 2 bases, V lost 6 bases, and 7 bases had no gene match. Germline V gene data show CDR1 as LNHDA and CDR2 as SQIVND (reference sequence). This CDR3 has 15 amino acids.

This clone was found a few times. V and J are TRBV7-9 and TRBJ1-2, with D tentatively TRBD1 (6 bases). CDR3 length: 14 amino acids. V lost 5 bases to trimming and J lost 4 bases, with 14 bases between them. In germline, CDR1 is SEHNR, CDR2 FQNEAQ (reference sequence). The CDR3 region is CASSPVQGIYGYTF. The CDR3 DNA sequence: TGTGCCAGCAGCCCAGTGCAGGGGATCTATGGCTACACCTTC.

This chain joins TRBV19 and TRBJ2-3; D is ambiguous. CDR1 is LNHDA and CDR2 is SQIVND in the germline V gene (reference sequence). With 5 bases removed from V and 2 bases from J, the gap between germline ends came to 14 bases. The CDR3 sequence is 15 residues long. For the CDR3, the DNA is TGTGCCAGTAGTCAAACCGAGGCATTCACAGATACGCAGTATTTT. Encoded protein: CASSQTEAFTDTQYF.

This chain connects TRBV7-9 to TRBJ2-7; D is undetermined. With 5 bases removed from V and 7 bases from J, the gap between germline ends came to 18 bases. The V gene's germline CDR1 is SEHNR and CDR2 FQNEAQ (reference sequence). The CDR3 loop spans 14 amino acids. The CDR3 DNA follows: TGTGCCAGCAGCAAAGGCGGCCCTTATGGAGAGCAGTACTTC. This sequence encodes CASSKGGPYGEQYF.

V usage is TRBV30 and J usage is TRBJ2-7, with 7 nucleotides matching TRBD1. Germline trimming cut 5 bases from V and 4 bases from J; bases unmatched to any gene: 17. The CDR3 runs 16 residues. From germline, CDR1 is GTSNPN and CDR2 SVGIG (reference sequence). The CDR3 sequence: CAWGTVLTRRGYEQYF. The CDR3 DNA reads as TGTGCCTGGGGGACAGTACTCACCAGACGCGGGTACGAGCAGTACTTC.

The rearrangement uses TRBV7-9 and TRBJ2-2; D may be TRBD1 (6 bases). Between the trimmed V and J ends, which lost 5 bases and 3 bases, there was a span of 16 bases. This CDR3 comprises 16 residues. Germline V CDR1 and CDR2: SEHNR, FQNEAQ (reference sequence). Written as DNA, the CDR3 is TGTGCCAGCAGCCGCAGGGGTACGATGGACACCGGGGAGCTGTTTTTT. This gives the protein CASSRRGTMDTGELFF.

This chain links TRBV6-6 with TRBJ2-7; 7 bases map to TRBD1. The CDR3 extends over 14 amino acids. Germline-derived CDR1 and CDR2 are MNHNY and SVGAGI (reference sequence). Trimming removed 6 bases from V and 6 bases from J; junction bases left unmatched: 11. The CDR3 nucleotides are TGTGCCAGCAGACCCGCCGGGACAGTTGTCGAGCAGTACTTC. Protein product: CASRPAGTVVEQYF.

V and J are TRBV9 and TRBJ2-1; tentative D call: TRBD2 (6 bases). Trimming removed 4 bases from V and 4 bases from J, with 12 bases in between. From germline, CDR1 is SGDLS and CDR2 YYNGEE. This CDR3 comprises 14 residues. CDR3 bases: TGTGCCAGCAGCCCGGGGGACCTGTACAATGAGCAGTTCTTC. Its protein is CASSPGDLYNEQFF.

The rearrangement uses TRBV4-3 and TRBJ2-7, with D tentatively TRBD1 (6 bases). Trimming removed 0 bases from V and 0 bases from J, with 9 bases in between. The CDR3 extends over 15 amino acids. Germline values: CDR1 LGHNA, CDR2 YSLEER. The CDR3, as DNA: TGCGCCAGCAGCCAAGACCAGGGGAGCTCCTACGAGCAGTACTTC. The encoded protein is CASSQDQGSSYEQYF.

This clone appeared a few times. The rearrangement links TRBV29-1 to TRBJ2-1; D is ambiguous. CDR1 is SQVTM, CDR2 ANQGSEA, per germline. CDR3 length: 14 residues. Trimming took off 3 bases at V and 0 bases at J, with 9 bases between the two ends. CDR3 residues: CSVDVRSSYNEQFF. As DNA, the CDR3 is TGCAGCGTTGATGTCCGGAGCTCCTACAATGAGCAGTTCTTC.

This clone was seen a few times. J is TRBJ2-7 and V is TRBV5-1; 7 nucleotides agree with TRBD2. The CDR3 runs to 15 residues. V shed 0 bases, J shed 3 bases, and the junction held 6 bases outside the gene matches. The germline CDR1 and CDR2 sequences are SGHRS and YFSETQ. In DNA, the CDR3 is TGCGCCAGCAGCTTGGCGGGGGGACTCGGCTACGAGCAGTACTTC. This translates into CASSLAGGLGYEQYF.

The V call is TRBV2, the J call TRBJ2-7, with TRBD1 matching over 7 bases. CDR1 and CDR2 from the germline V gene are SNHLY and FYNNEI. CDR3 length: 12 residues. With V trimmed by 5 bases and J by 5 bases, 3 bases remained unmatched. The CDR3 protein is CASSSQGNEQYF. For the CDR3, the DNA is TGTGCCAGCAGTTCACAGGGGAACGAGCAGTACTTC.

CDR3 residues: CASSLGSGGADNEQFF. DNA of the CDR3: TGTGCCAGCAGTTTAGGGAGCGGGGGGGCCGACAATGAGCAGTTCTTC. The rearrangement uses TRBV27 and TRBJ2-1, with 10 bases matching TRBD2. J was trimmed by 5 bases and V by 2 bases; bases with no gene match: 6. The CDR3 runs 16 residues. Germline V gene data show CDR1 as MNHEY and CDR2 as SMNVEV (reference sequence).

The chain couples TRBV12-5 to TRBJ2-7, with 7 positions matching TRBD2. Germline trimming cut 7 bases from V and 5 bases from J; bases unmatched to any gene: 23. The CDR3 runs to 18 residues. The germline gives CDR1 LGHNT, CDR2 FRNRAP. CDR3: CASASTGSSSGVPNEQYF. The CDR3, as DNA: TGTGCTAGTGCCTCGACCGGCAGTTCCAGCGGGGTGCCCAACGAGCAGTACTTC. Using reference TRBV12-5 and TRBJ2-7 for the parts outside the CDR3, the full variable domain is DARVTQTPRHKVTEMGQEVTMRCQPILGHNTVFWYRQTMMQGLELLAYFRNRAPLDDSGMPKDRFSAEMPDATLATLKIQPSEPRDSAVYFCASASTGSSSGVPNEQYFGPGTRLTVT.

This clone showed up just a few times. The J gene is TRBJ1-1, the V gene TRBV5-4; 7 nucleotides align to TRBD1. The V gene's germline CDR1 is SGHNT and CDR2 YYREEE (reference sequence). Unmatched junction bases numbered 3, after V lost 3 bases and J lost 1 base. This CDR3 spans 14 amino acids. For the CDR3, the DNA is TGTGCCAGCAGCTGGGGACAGCAGAACACTGAAGCTTTCTTT. The encoded protein is CASSWGQQNTEAFF.

The V and J genes are TRBV21-1 and TRBJ2-4; TRBD1, the D gene given by the table, was not confirmed from the DNA. TRBV21-1 is a known pseudogene. This CDR3 is 21 amino acids long. CDR3 sequence: CASSVLTGWKAKGNRTDIQYF. CDR3 in DNA: TGTGCCAGCAGCGTTCTGACAGGGTGGAAAGCTAAGGGGAATCGAACTGACATTCAGTACTTC.

In the case of this clone: The junction departs from the called germline gene at one end, perhaps through a read error. V gene TRBV5-1 combines with J gene TRBJ1-2, with TRBD1 identical over 8 bases. The CDR3 is made up of 18 amino acids. Germline V CDR1 and CDR2: SGHRS, YFSETQ. As DNA, the CDR3 is TGCGCCAGCAGCTTGGGGGGGGACAGGTCATTCACCGACTATGGCTACGCCTTC. Translated: CASSLGGDRSFTDYGYAF.

This chain links TRBV5-6 with TRBJ2-2; D possibly corresponds to TRBD2 (7 bases). V was cut by 5 bases and J by 5 bases, with 19 bases left in between. The CDR3 consists of 16 residues. Per germline, CDR1 SGHDT and CDR2 YYEEEE. CDR3 bases: TGTGCCAGCAGTCCTCTCGGCGGGGGCCGAACCGGGGAGCTGTTTTTT. It yields the protein CASSPLGGGRTGELFF.